This T cell receptor (beta chain) originates from a study of cytotoxic CD8 clonotypes in ibrutinib-treated CLL. Study results and limitations: Sample timing was unmatched between remission and later-progressing patients; lymph nodes unstudied.

Clones were read by immunoSEQ multiplex PCR, and TCRdb kept only the in-frame ones, dropping some. In the table there are some 81,000 clones, roughly 80% of which are singletons. This clone is a singleton in its sample. What it binds is not known. J was trimmed by 5 bases and V by 1 base; bases with no gene match: 7. The CDR3 is 15 amino acids. CDR1 SGHTA and CDR2 FQGNSA come from the germline V gene. The chain combines TRBV7-2 with TRBJ2-5, with 7 bases matching TRBD2. The sequencing used PBMCs, collected after 12 months of ibrutinib treatment. This receptor was identified in a human donor with chronic lymphocytic leukemia. The CDR3 here is CASSLVAGVVETQYF. The CDR3 DNA reads as TGTGCCAGCAGCTTAGTGGCGGGAGTGGTGGAGACCCAGTACTTC.